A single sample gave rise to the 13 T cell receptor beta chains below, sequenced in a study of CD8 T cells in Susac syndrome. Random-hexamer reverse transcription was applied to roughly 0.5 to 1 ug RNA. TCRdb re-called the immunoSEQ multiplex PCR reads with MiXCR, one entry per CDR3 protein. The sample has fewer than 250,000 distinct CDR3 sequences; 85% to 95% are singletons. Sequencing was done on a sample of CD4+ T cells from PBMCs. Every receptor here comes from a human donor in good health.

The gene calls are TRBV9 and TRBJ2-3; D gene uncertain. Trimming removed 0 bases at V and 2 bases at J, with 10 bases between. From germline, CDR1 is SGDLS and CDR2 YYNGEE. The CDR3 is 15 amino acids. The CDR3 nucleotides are TGTGCCAGCAGCGTAGATGTAGGGTACACAGATACGCAGTATTTT. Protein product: CASSVDVGYTDTQYF.

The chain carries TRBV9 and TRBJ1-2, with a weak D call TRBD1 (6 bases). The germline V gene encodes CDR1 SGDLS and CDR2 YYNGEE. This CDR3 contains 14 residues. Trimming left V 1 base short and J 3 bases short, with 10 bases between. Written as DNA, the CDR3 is TGTGCCAGCAGCGTATCGGGGGGCGACTATGGCTACACCTTC. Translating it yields CASSVSGGDYGYTF.

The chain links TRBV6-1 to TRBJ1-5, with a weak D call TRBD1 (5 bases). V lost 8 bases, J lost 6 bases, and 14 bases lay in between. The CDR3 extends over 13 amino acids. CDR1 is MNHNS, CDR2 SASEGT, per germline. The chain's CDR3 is CASADSVSQPQHF. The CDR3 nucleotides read TGTGCCAGCGCCGACAGCGTAAGTCAGCCCCAGCATTTT.

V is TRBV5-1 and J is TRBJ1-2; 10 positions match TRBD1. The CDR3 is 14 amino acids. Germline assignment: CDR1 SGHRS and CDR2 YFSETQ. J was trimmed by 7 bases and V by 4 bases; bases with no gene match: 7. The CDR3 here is CASSPGQGVGGYTF. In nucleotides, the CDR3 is TGCGCCAGCAGCCCCGGACAGGGGGTGGGTGGCTACACCTTC. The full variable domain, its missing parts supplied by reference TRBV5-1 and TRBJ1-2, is KAGVTQTPRYLIKTRGQQVTLSCSPISGHRSVSWYQQTPGQGLQFLFEYFSETQRNKGNFPGRFSGRQFSNSRSEMNVSTLELGDSALYLCASSPGQGVGGYTFGSGTRLTVV.

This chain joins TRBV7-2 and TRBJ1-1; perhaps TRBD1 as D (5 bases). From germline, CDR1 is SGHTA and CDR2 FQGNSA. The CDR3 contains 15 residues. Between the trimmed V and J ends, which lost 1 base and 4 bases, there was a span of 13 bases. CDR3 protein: CASSLVPRVGTEAFF. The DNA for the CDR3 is TGTGCCAGCAGCTTAGTCCCCAGGGTGGGCACTGAAGCTTTCTTT.

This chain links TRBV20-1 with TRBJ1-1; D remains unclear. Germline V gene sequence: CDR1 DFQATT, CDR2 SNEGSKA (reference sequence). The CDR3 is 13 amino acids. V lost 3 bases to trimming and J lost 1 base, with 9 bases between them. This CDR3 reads CSASPVTNTEAFF. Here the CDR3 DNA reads TGCAGTGCTAGCCCGGTTACGAACACTGAAGCTTTCTTT.

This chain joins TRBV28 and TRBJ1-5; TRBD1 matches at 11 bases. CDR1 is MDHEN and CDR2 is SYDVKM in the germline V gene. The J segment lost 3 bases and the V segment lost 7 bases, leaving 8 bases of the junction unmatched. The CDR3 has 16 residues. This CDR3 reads CASTRDRGLNNQPQHF. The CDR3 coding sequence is TGTGCCAGCACACGGGACAGGGGGTTAAACAATCAGCCCCAGCATTTT.

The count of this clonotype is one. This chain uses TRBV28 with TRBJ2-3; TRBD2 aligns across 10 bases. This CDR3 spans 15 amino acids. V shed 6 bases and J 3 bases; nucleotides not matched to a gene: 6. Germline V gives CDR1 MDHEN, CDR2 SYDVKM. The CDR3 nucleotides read TGTGCCAGCAGCCACCCTAGCGGGGGTACAGATACGCAGTATTTT. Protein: CASSHPSGGTDTQYF.

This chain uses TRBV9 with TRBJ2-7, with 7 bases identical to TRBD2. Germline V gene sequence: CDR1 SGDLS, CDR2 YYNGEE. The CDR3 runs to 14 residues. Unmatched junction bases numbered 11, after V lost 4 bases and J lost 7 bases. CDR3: CASSPREGIGEQYF. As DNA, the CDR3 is TGTGCCAGCAGCCCGAGGGAGGGGATCGGGGAGCAGTACTTC.

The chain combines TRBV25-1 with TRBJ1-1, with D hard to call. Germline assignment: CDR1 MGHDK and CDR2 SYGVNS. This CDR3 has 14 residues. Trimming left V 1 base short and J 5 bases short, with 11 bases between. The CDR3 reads CASSESAELTEAFF. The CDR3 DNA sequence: TGTGCCAGCAGTGAATCGGCAGAACTAACTGAAGCTTTCTTT.

In nucleotides, the CDR3 is TGTGCCAGCAGCCGGGACAGGGGGTACGATGAGCAGTTCTTC. Translation gives CASSRDRGYDEQFF. The chain recombines TRBV25-1 with TRBJ2-1; TRBD1 matches 11 bases. J was trimmed by 8 bases and V by 6 bases; bases with no gene match: 6. Germline-derived CDR1 and CDR2 are MGHDK and SYGVNS. CDR3 length equals 14 residues. The full variable domain, completed using reference TRBV25-1 and TRBJ2-1, is EADIYQTPRYLVIGTGKKITLECSQTMGHDKMYWYQQDPGMELHLIHYSYGVNSTEKGDLSSESTVSRIRTEHFPLTLESARPSHTSQYLCASSRDRGYDEQFFGPGTRLTVL.

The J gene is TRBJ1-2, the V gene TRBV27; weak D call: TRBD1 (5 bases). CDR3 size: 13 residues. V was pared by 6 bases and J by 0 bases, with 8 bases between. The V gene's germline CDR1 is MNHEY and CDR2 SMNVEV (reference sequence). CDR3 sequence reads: CASRRGSNYGYTF. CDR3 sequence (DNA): TGTGCCAGCAGAAGGGGATCTAACTATGGCTACACCTTC.

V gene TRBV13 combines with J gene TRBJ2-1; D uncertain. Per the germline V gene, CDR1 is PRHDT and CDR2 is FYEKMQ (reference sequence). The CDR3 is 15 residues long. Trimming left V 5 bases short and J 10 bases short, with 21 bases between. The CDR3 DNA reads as TGTGCCAGCAGCCCCGGACGGACGCTTATACGAGAGCAGTTCTTC. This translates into CASSPGRTLIREQFF.